Listed here are 13 T cell receptor beta chains from one sample, sequenced in a study of cytomegalovirus exposure and HLA in healthy donors. Primers: 60 Vbeta forward and 13 Jbeta reverse. Libraries were prepared by immunoSEQ multiplex PCR; TCRdb keeps only in-frame clonotypes and omits some of them. This sample yields approximately 220,000 clones, of which 60% to 80% are seen a single time; 1.5% to 2% belongs to the top ten. The specimen sequenced was PBMCs. Source of these receptors: a male donor in good health and CMV-seronegative.

The V call is TRBV10-3, the J call TRBJ2-7, with TRBD2 as a possible D gene (7 bases). V dropped 5 bases and J dropped 1 base, with 15 bases sitting between them. The CDR3 has 15 amino acids. Germline lookup yields CDR1 ENHRY and CDR2 SYGVKD. CDR3 in DNA: TGTGCCATCAGTCCCTCGGGGGGCGCGTCCTACGAGCAGTACTTC. This encodes CAISPSGGASYEQYF.

This clone was detected only once. The rearrangement joins TRBV7-2 to TRBJ2-4; perhaps TRBD1 as D (6 bases). V gave up 7 bases and J gave up 6 bases, with 16 bases separating them. This CDR3 is 14 amino acids long. The germline CDR1 and CDR2 sequences are SGHTA and FQGNSA. CDR3 DNA: TGTGCCAGCACCCAGCCTGGGGGCGGAAACATTCAGTACTTC. It is translated as CASTQPGGGNIQYF. The variable domain in full, with the rest retrieved from reference TRBV7-2 and TRBJ2-4, is GAGVSQSPSNKVTEKGKDVELRCDPISGHTALYWYRQSLGQGLEFLIYFQGNSAPDKSGLPSDRFSAERTGGSVSTLTIQRTQQEDSAVYLCASTQPGGGNIQYFGAGTRLSVL.

The chain combines TRBV7-6 with TRBJ2-5; D unclear. Germline CDR1 SGHVS, CDR2 FNYEAQ. This CDR3 has 11 residues. Trimming shortened V by 5 bases and J by 4 bases, and 5 bases separated the two germline ends. The CDR3 sequence: CASSALETQYF. CDR3 nucleotide sequence: TGTGCCAGCAGCGCGTTAGAGACCCAGTACTTC.

This chain joins TRBV18 and TRBJ2-5, with a tentative D call TRBD1 (6 bases). The CDR3 extends over 15 amino acids. Looked up from germline, CDR1 is KGHSH and CDR2 is LQKENI. Trimming cost V 6 bases and J 0 bases, with 14 bases left between them. As DNA, the CDR3 is TGTGCCAGCTCTAACAGGGTGTTGTACCAAGAGACCCAGTACTTC. Its translation is CASSNRVLYQETQYF.

The chain has TRBV28 and TRBJ2-7; possibly TRBD1 for D (6 bases). Germline loops: CDR1 MDHEN, CDR2 SYDVKM. V was trimmed by 7 bases and J by 0 bases, leaving 22 bases between them. The CDR3 is 17 residues long. The CDR3 here is CASIPSRGRGISYEQYF. The CDR3, as DNA: TGTGCCAGCATCCCATCGCGTGGCAGGGGTATCTCCTACGAGCAGTACTTC.

The genes are TRBV13 and TRBJ2-5; D possibly corresponds to TRBD2 (7 bases). V lost 5 bases and J 4 bases, leaving 26 bases between the germline ends. Germline V gene data show CDR1 as PRHDT and CDR2 as FYEKMQ (reference sequence). The CDR3 has 18 residues. In DNA form, the CDR3 reads TGTGCCAGCAGCCCGGGGGGCGGGAGTGGAGTTTATCGAGAGACCCAGTACTTC. This sequence encodes CASSPGGGSGVYRETQYF.

The chain employs TRBV11-1 and TRBJ1-1; 8 bases fit TRBD1. Germline CDR1 and CDR2: SGHAT and FQDESV (reference sequence). V shed 5 bases and J 11 bases; nucleotides not matched to a gene: 10. The CDR3 has 13 residues. CDR3 bases: TGTGCCAGCAGCCAGGACAGGGCTGGTGGGGCTTTCTTT. It specifies CASSQDRAGGAFF.

This clone occurred a few times. This chain uses TRBV28 with TRBJ1-5; D call uncertain. With 6 bases removed from V and 8 bases from J, the gap between germline ends came to 11 bases. Germline-derived CDR1 and CDR2 are MDHEN and SYDVKM. The CDR3 sequence is 12 residues long. The CDR3 protein is CASRLLREPQHF. CDR3 nucleotides: TGTGCCAGCAGGCTACTTCGAGAGCCCCAGCATTTT.

The V gene is TRBV6-5, the J gene TRBJ2-3; 10 bases map to TRBD1. Germline-derived CDR1 and CDR2 are MNHEY and SVGAGI. Losses at the gene ends were 6 bases for V and 3 bases for J; bases not matched to a gene: 3. The CDR3 is 14 amino acids. The CDR3 reads CASSPGQGTDTQYF. The CDR3 DNA reads TGTGCCAGCAGCCCGGGACAGGGGACAGATACGCAGTATTTT.

The chain couples TRBV29-1 to TRBJ2-1, with 11 positions matching TRBD2. CDR1 and CDR2 (germline): SQVTM, ANQGSEA. CDR3 length equals 13 residues. V gave up 2 bases and J gave up 6 bases; unmatched junction bases: 0. For the CDR3, the DNA is TGCAGCGTTGAACTAGCGGGAGGCAATGAGCAGTTCTTC. This translates into CSVELAGGNEQFF.

This clone was picked up a small number of times. Relative to the germline gene, one junction end is altered; a read error may explain this. The V call is TRBV27, the J call TRBJ1-2; 7 nucleotides line up with TRBD1. Germline V gives CDR1 MNHEY, CDR2 SMNVEV (reference sequence). The CDR3 has 14 amino acids. The CDR3 nucleotides are TGTGCCAGCAGTTTAGTTCAGGGGGGATATGGTTACACCTTC. This translates into CASSLVQGGYGYTF.

The chain combines TRBV30 with TRBJ1-5; unclear D gene. CDR1 and CDR2 (germline): GTSNPN, SVGIG (reference sequence). The CDR3 consists of 14 residues. V was shortened by 1 base and J by 3 bases, with 10 bases between the two germline ends. Here the CDR3 reads CAWSGGNPNQPQHF. The CDR3, as DNA: TGTGCCTGGAGTGGAGGAAATCCCAATCAGCCCCAGCATTTT.

This chain links TRBV7-3 with TRBJ2-7; the match to TRBD2 covers 10 bases. V dropped 3 bases and J dropped 2; count of bases not matched to a gene: 7. Per germline, CDR1 SGHTA and CDR2 FQGTGA. CDR3 length: 16 amino acids. CDR3 DNA: TGTGCCAGCAGCTTGTCAGCGGGAGGGTTTGCCTACGAGCAGTACTTC. This translates into CASSLSAGGFAYEQYF.